These 8 T cell receptor beta chains share one sample of origin, sequenced in a study of long-term antiretroviral therapy in people with HIV. At the survey level, the v3.0 immunoSEQ assay was run. Clones were sequenced by immunoSEQ multiplex PCR, and TCRdb holds only the in-frame ones, with some missing. The sample holds about 21,000 clones, 70% to 85% seen once. Here the sequenced sample was unsorted PBMCs, taken 4.1 years after starting antiretroviral therapy. The receptors were sampled from a woman between 40 and 50 years old with HIV.

The chain recombines TRBV29-1 with TRBJ1-4, with D possibly TRBD1 on 5 matching bases. Trimming removed 5 bases from V and 8 bases from J, with 15 bases in between. Germline CDR1 SQVTM, CDR2 ANQGSEA. The CDR3 is 13 residues long. The CDR3 loop reads CSVRVGGREKLFF. The CDR3 DNA reads as TGCAGCGTTCGAGTCGGGGGACGGGAAAAACTGTTTTTT.

This clone was observed once. The V gene is TRBV9, the J gene TRBJ2-7, with D possibly TRBD2 on 5 matching bases. CDR3 length: 14 residues. Germline lookup yields CDR1 SGDLS and CDR2 YYNGEE. V shed 0 bases and J shed 7 bases, with 14 bases lying between them. The CDR3 reads CASSVGGRGQEQYF. The CDR3 coding sequence is TGTGCCAGCAGCGTAGGTGGACGGGGTCAGGAGCAGTACTTC.

The gene calls are TRBV2 and TRBJ1-5; TRBD1 matches at 7 bases. V gave up 4 bases and J gave up 5 bases; unmatched junction bases: 5. The CDR3 has 14 residues. Germline V gene lookup returns CDR1 SNHLY and CDR2 FYNNEI. CDR3 nucleotides: TGTGCCAGCAGTGGACAGGGAGACTATCAGCCCCAGCATTTT. Translated, it gives CASSGQGDYQPQHF.

This chain uses TRBV11-2 with TRBJ2-7, with 10 bases matching TRBD2. V lost 1 base to trimming and J lost 0 bases; unmatched junction nucleotides: 6. In germline, CDR1 is SGHAT, CDR2 FQNNGV. CDR3 length equals 17 residues. The DNA of the CDR3 is TGTGCCAGCAGCTTAGTCCGGACTAGCGGAGCCTCCTACGAGCAGTACTTC. It yields the protein CASSLVRTSGASYEQYF.

V and J are TRBV27 and TRBJ2-5; maybe TRBD1 (5 bases). V was pared by 5 bases and J by 5 bases, with 15 bases between. This CDR3 contains 14 residues. CDR1 is MNHEY, CDR2 SMNVEV, per germline (reference sequence). In DNA form, the CDR3 reads TGTGCCAGCAGTCTGACAGCCTATCAGGAGACCCAGTACTTC. Protein sequence: CASSLTAYQETQYF.

Here the CDR3 DNA reads TGTGCCAGCACCTCCATCGGGATTACTGAAGCTTTCTTT. Residues: CASTSIGITEAFF. The chain uses TRBV6-5 and TRBJ1-1, with unresolved D. Trimming left V 7 bases short and J 5 bases short, with 14 bases between. The germline V gene encodes CDR1 MNHEY and CDR2 SVGAGI. CDR3 length: 13 residues.

By share, this clone counts as large. This chain uses TRBV5-6 with TRBJ1-2; no clear D gene. The V end was cut by 4 bases, the J end by 3 bases, with 10 bases between. CDR1 SGHDT and CDR2 YYEEEE come from the germline V gene. This CDR3 comprises 13 residues. The CDR3, as DNA: TGTGCCAGCAGCCCCACCGAGTACTATGGCTACACCTTC. Translated, it gives CASSPTEYYGYTF.

The chain links TRBV10-2 to TRBJ2-5; 11 bases are a match to TRBD2. The J segment lost 5 bases and the V segment lost 10 bases, leaving 15 bases of the junction unmatched. The CDR3 loop spans 16 amino acids. Germline assignment: CDR1 WSHSY and CDR2 SAAADI. DNA for the CDR3: TGCGCCACCAGGAGGGTAGCGGGAGGGCCTACGGAGACCCAGTACTTC. Its translation is CATRRVAGGPTETQYF.